This T cell receptor (beta chain) was sequenced in a study of cytomegalovirus exposure and HLA in healthy donors (dated by TCRdb to 2016 to 2017). A note on the overall study: An earlier analysis of under 600 of the donors reported about 250 Gb of sequence data and 117 million unique TCR beta sequences from about 179 million T cells. To predict cytomegalovirus infection status, the study combined high-throughput TCR immunosequencing, statistical association of individual TCRs with disease status, and machine learning. To study patterns of TCR occurrence, a later analysis re-analyzed previously published TCR beta repertoires from around 660 donors and added high-resolution HLA genotyping. An earlier analysis of 587 of the donors used high-throughput TCR beta sequencing to judge whether each TCR beta V gene segment behaved as functional or pseudogenic. Among roughly 400 genotyped donors of the cohort, an average of around 240,000 unique TCR beta nucleotide sequences were sequenced per donor, around 18% of them non-productive. Besides the first cohort of roughly 660 subjects, a separate validation cohort made up of some 110 different subjects was used. The study aimed to test whether signatures of past pathogen exposure could be identified by cataloging public T cell receptors. Donor age, sex, ethnicity and CMV serostatus were collected together with the repertoire data. The study used immunosequencing to profile the T cell repertoires of approximately 650 subjects and linked those repertoires to cytomegalovirus serostatus. Every discovery cohort repertoire had been produced on one sequencing platform. Rather than using new phenotypic data, the later analysis identified candidate immune exposures from TCR beta sequences and from how often those sequences occurred across donors. Because of strong linkage in the cohort, roughly five DR-DQ haplotypes were treated as single units for association and clustering. HLA typing included class I and class II loci at four-digit resolution. Among the roughly 400 genotyped donors, under 90% belonged to the genetic ancestry cluster associated with self-reported Caucasian donors. A later genetic analysis took genome-wide SNP genotypes for 398 of the 666 donors and used that subset as a discovery cohort. About 280 gigabases of sequencing data and tens of millions of unique TCR sequences were included in an early release covering roughly 600 HLA-typed donors. The number of donors typed differed by locus, with about 629-630 for A, B, C, DRB1 and DQB1, roughly 520 for DQA1, 600 to 610 for DPA1, and approximately 470 for DPB1. Study-wide conclusions, independent of this receptor: Most TCR sequences were seen in very few donors, while some public TCRs were found in many individuals. V-gene and J-gene trimming of TCR beta chains was associated with a missense DCLRE1C variant in a later genetic analysis, and the association was replicated in an independent cohort. A total of fewer than 200 TCR beta chains were listed by the study as associated with cytomegalovirus. Because HLA typing was unavailable for some donors at each locus, only the typed subset was used in association tests. In a later analysis, HLA-associated TCR beta chains showed more clonal expansion and lower generation probabilities than non-associated chains that were equally common. This cohort had only TCR beta chains sequenced, and the lack of alpha or paired-chain data limited which features could be detected. Some IMGT-functional V segments, including TRBV6-2 and TRBV6-3, could not be told apart with the 87-base-pair reads, so those segments were excluded. The presence/absence analyses assumed that sequencing depth was roughly uniform across donors, and that assumption may not be true. At a false discovery rate of 0.05, a later analysis linked under 20,000 TCR beta sequences to specific HLA alleles. The sequencing pipeline was judged likely to have produced a cluster of highly shared sequence variants as a technical artifact. Correlated functional status among segregating V segments might reflect linkage disequilibrium, but an unknown experimental factor could not be ruled out. An earlier analysis of several hundred of the donors showed that most TCR beta V segments appeared in productive rearrangements either about 90% or about 30% of the time, which broadly matched IMGT annotations. When HLA alleles, especially DR and DQ, strongly co-occurred, TCR associations were difficult to assign to individual alleles. A few of the identified cytomegalovirus-associated TCR beta chains were confirmed in vitro to be specific for cytomegalovirus antigens. Because counts were too low, about 18 rarely observed V segments, including chromosome 9 orphons, were excluded from the earlier analysis of around 590 of the donors. A later analysis found that TCR association rates varied across HLA loci, with DRB1 alleles showing the most associated TCRs and HLA-C alleles the fewest. The classifier was reported to diagnose cytomegalovirus status with high specificity and sensitivity in both the original cohort and the validation cohort. According to a later genetic analysis, donors in an Asian-associated ancestry cluster had fewer N-insertions in productive TCRs than the roughly 660-donor mean. For the cohort, immune exposure information was limited to CMV serostatus. A further reported finding was that TCR beta sequences accurately predicted the HLA-A and HLA-B alleles for most subjects in the first cohort. The authors suggested that the approach could potentially be generalized to other disease states and immunological phenotypes. According to a later analysis, parvovirus B19, influenza, CMV and Epstein-Barr virus appeared linked to several top co-occurrence clusters. A later analysis found that most CMV-associated TCR beta chains appeared HLA-restricted, with HLA associations seemingly driven largely by CMV exposure.

This clone was counted between two and nine times. Its cognate antigen has yet to be identified. No base-level quality is on record; no much larger clone is a single base apart. The cohort comprised several hundred healthy bone marrow donors. At the time of sampling, all cohort members were nominally healthy, though unrecorded immune exposures were likely present. The donor tested CMV seronegative and was one of the 352 seronegative cohort members. Every donor gave a peripheral blood sample, and the peripheral blood mononuclear cells from that sample were used for TCR beta sequencing. Genomic DNA extraction from the blood cell samples was performed with the Qiagen DNeasy Blood Extraction Kit. From the cysteine through the phenylalanine, the CDR3 covers 17 amino acids. The retained sequence is limited to the CDR3, 51 bases, with the frame set at the first base. V gives up 0 bases and J gives up 6 bases, and the segment between their germline ends measures 15 bases. From the germline V gene, CDR1 is MGHRA and CDR2 is YSYEKL.

Preparation of the library involved the immunoSEQ multiplex PCR assay. A mixture of 60 forward primers for TCR Vbeta segments and 13 reverse primers for TCR Jbeta segments was used in the multiplex PCR. A multiplex PCR assay on genomic DNA amplified the CDR3 region of rearranged TCR beta genes. The amplified TCR beta libraries were sequenced on the Illumina HiSeq System as 87-base-pair reads. The study's processing was this. Across the roughly 670 repertoires, a later analysis counted some 80 million unique TCR beta chains, 9 million to 14 million of which were shared by at least two donors. A nearest-neighbor algorithm error-corrected the raw reads and collapsed the reads into unique sequences, merging closely related sequences to remove PCR and sequencing errors. Alignment of CDR3 sequences to IMGT reference sequences was used to assign V, D and J gene segments. For a sequence to be retained, at least a six-nucleotide match to both a V gene segment and a J gene segment was required. Rearrangements were called productive when the CDR3 lacked stop codons and stayed in frame with V and J; all others were non-productive. CDR3 was defined according to IMGT convention as the region running from the second conserved V-encoded cysteine to the conserved J-encoded phenylalanine. The earlier analysis of 500 to 600 of the donors excluded sequences that lacked an unambiguous match to a single V gene segment. An earlier analysis of a few hundred of the donors called V segments functional above 56.7% productive rearrangements and segregating when the between-donor standard deviation exceeded 5%. To diagnose cytomegalovirus status from the catalog of TCR beta chain sequences, a statistical classification framework was built. In a later analysis, V and J genes were assigned by comparing TCR nucleotide sequences against IMGT/GENE-DB human TR gene sequences. The TCRdist pipeline was used in a later analysis to assign CDR3 sequences and most-parsimonious VDJ recombination scenarios. In a later analysis, every TCR beta chain was defined by the combination of its CDR3 amino acid sequence and its V-gene family, and reads without a unique V-gene family were dropped. As a way to deal with suspected cross-contamination and a sequencing artifact, a later analysis dropped approximately 590 nucleotide sequences that were highly shared and had low generation probability. For each public chain, a later analysis derived a clonal expansion index from normalized ranks of inferred template counts within each repertoire. A later analysis computed generation probabilities with a VDJ recombination model fitted to out-of-frame rearrangements, and checked the results against IGoR. In a later analysis, hypergeometric tests were used to score TCR-TCR, TCR-HLA and TCR-CMV co-occurrence, with a repertoire-size bias correction applied to TCR pairs. To estimate false discovery rates, a later analysis permuted the HLA or CMV assignments 20 times. A later analysis grouped co-occurring TCRs with DBSCAN, adding TCRdist sequence similarity when clustering within HLA-allele-positive subsets. Repertoires with fewer than 30,000 or more than 120,000 public chains were left out of co-occurrence clustering, as were about 5 repertoires with anomalous nucleotide sharing. What TCRdb holds here is the immuneACCESS table cut down to in-frame rearrangements. Part of the clones is not present; checked against another copy, under half of the missing clones reflect an unresolved V gene, and the others are unexplained. The V and J calls and clone size are taken from that table; D and trimming were inferred from the DNA. This sample lists roughly 170,000 clones; about 65% were detected once. The ten largest clonotypes hold about 1.6% of the sample.

The sample consisted of PBMCs. This TCR was recovered from a girl aged 5-17 years in good health and CMV-seronegative. The receptor chain draws on TRBV4-1 and TRBJ1-6; the D gene lacks a confident call. The CDR3 here reads CASSQDQAGARNSPLHF. The sequenced DNA is TGCGCCAGCAGCCAAGATCAAGCCGGTGCGCGTAATTCACCCCTCCACTTT.